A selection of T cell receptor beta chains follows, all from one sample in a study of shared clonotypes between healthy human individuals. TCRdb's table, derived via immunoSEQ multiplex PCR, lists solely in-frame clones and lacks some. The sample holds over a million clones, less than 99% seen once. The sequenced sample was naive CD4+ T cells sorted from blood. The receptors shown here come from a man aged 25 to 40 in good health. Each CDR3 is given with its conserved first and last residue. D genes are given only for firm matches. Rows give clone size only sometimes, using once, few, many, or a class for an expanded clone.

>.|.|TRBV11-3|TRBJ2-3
CASSGPGENTDTQYF
TGTGCCAGCAGCGGCCCAGGAGAGAACACAGATACGCAGTATTTT
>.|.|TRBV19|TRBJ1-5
CASSIHPGRRFDQPQHF
TGTGCCAGTAGTATCCACCCAGGGCGTCGGTTCGATCAGCCCCAGCATTTT
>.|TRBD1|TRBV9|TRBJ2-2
CASSVQGAEYTGELFF
TGTGCCAGCAGCGTCCAGGGGGCGGAGTACACCGGGGAGCTGTTTTTT
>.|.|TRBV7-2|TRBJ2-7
CASSPRGGQSYEQYF
TGTGCCAGCAGCCCTAGGGGCGGGCAGTCCTACGAGCAGTACTTC
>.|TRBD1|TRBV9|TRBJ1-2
CASSVGEGANYGYTF
TGTGCCAGCAGCGTAGGGGAGGGGGCGAACTATGGCTACACCTTC
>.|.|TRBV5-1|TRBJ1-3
CASSMGWGTGNTIYF
TGCGCCAGCAGCATGGGCTGGGGTACGGGAAACACCATATATTTT
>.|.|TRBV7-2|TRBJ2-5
CASSFQGRETQYF
TGTGCCAGCAGCTTCCAGGGCAGGGAGACCCAGTACTTC
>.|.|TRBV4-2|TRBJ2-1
CASSQDLMQTGEQFF
TGTGCCAGCAGCCAAGACTTGATGCAGACGGGAGAGCAGTTCTTC
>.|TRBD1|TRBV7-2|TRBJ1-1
CASRRDRGNTEAFF
TGTGCCAGCAGACGAGACAGGGGTAACACTGAAGCTTTCTTT
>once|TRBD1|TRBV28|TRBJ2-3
CASEVDGQGPDTQYF
TGTGCCAGCGAAGTAGACGGACAGGGGCCGGATACGCAGTATTTT
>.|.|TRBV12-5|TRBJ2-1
CASGLSRGEQFF
TGTGCTAGTGGTTTGTCCAGGGGTGAGCAGTTCTTC
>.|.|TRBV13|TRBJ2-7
CASSLGGSLYEQYF
TGTGCCAGCAGCCTCGGGGGATCCTTATACGAGCAGTACTTC
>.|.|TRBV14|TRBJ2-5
CASSQGSESQETQYF
TGTGCCAGCAGCCAAGGATCAGAAAGCCAAGAGACCCAGTACTTC
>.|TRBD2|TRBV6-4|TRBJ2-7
CASSPSGRAYEQYF
TGTGCCAGCAGTCCTAGCGGGAGGGCCTACGAGCAGTACTTC
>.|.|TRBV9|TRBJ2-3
CASSVSERTDTQYF
TGTGCCAGCAGCGTCTCGGAGCGTACAGATACGCAGTATTTT
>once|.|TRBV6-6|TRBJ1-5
CASSYLGGDKQPQHF
TGTGCCAGCAGTTACTTAGGGGGAGACAAACAGCCCCAGCATTTT
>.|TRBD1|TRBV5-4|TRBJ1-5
CASSLEDRGNQPQHF
TGTGCCAGCAGCTTAGAAGACAGGGGCAATCAGCCCCAGCATTTT
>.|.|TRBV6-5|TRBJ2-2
CASSYSGGNTGELFF
TGTGCCAGCAGTTACTCAGGAGGGAACACCGGGGAGCTGTTTTTT
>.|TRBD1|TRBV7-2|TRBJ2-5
CASSFDRGETQYF
TGTGCCAGCAGCTTCGACAGGGGGGAGACCCAGTACTTC
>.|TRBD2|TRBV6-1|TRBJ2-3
CASSEKLAGGPGSRTDTQYF
TGTGCCAGCAGTGAAAAACTAGCGGGAGGGCCTGGGTCCCGCACAGATACGCAGTATTTT
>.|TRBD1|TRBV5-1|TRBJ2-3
CASSLTPGQGSTDTQYF
TGCGCCAGCAGCTTAACACCGGGACAGGGTAGCACAGATACGCAGTATTTT
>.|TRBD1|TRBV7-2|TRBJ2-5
CASSLVGTGWQETQYF
TGTGCCAGCAGCTTAGTAGGGACAGGGTGGCAAGAGACCCAGTACTTC
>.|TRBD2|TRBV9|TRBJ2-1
CASTQSGSGGYNEQFF
TGTGCCAGCACCCAGAGTGGGTCGGGAGGGTACAATGAGCAGTTCTTC
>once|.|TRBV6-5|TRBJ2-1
CASSRSGYEQFF
TGTGCCAGCAGTAGGTCAGGGTATGAGCAGTTCTTC
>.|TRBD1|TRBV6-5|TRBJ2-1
CASSSTGGGGNEQFF
TGTGCCAGCAGCTCAACAGGGGGTGGGGGGAATGAGCAGTTCTTC
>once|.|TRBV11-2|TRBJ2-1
CASSLGFQVVNEQFF
TGTGCCAGCAGCTTAGGGTTCCAGGTTGTGAATGAGCAGTTCTTC
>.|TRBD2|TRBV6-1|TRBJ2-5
CASSVGGRGGTQYF
TGTGCCAGCAGTGTGGGCGGGAGAGGAGGGACCCAGTACTTC
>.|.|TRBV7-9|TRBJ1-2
CASSLADPNLYGYTF
TGTGCCAGCAGCTTAGCGGATCCCAACCTCTATGGCTACACCTTC
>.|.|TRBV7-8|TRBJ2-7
CASSPRPGTYEQYF
TGTGCCAGCAGCCCGCGTCCGGGTACCTACGAGCAGTACTTC
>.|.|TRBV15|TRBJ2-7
CATSREVSTRLYEQYF
TGTGCCACCAGCAGAGAAGTGTCAACTCGCCTATACGAGCAGTACTTC
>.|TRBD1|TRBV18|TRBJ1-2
CASSPSGTGEGYTF
TGTGCCAGCTCACCTTCCGGGACAGGGGAAGGCTACACCTTC
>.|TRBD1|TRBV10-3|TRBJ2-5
CAISASGTGQETQYF
TGTGCCATCAGCGCCTCCGGGACAGGACAAGAGACCCAGTACTTC
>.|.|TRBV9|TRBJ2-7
CASSVTAKASYEQYF
TGTGCCAGCAGCGTAACAGCCAAGGCCTCCTACGAGCAGTACTTC
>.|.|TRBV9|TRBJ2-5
CASSVDRVQETQYF
TGTGCCAGCAGCGTAGACAGGGTACAAGAGACCCAGTACTTC
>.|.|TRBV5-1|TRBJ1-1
CASSPGTPNTEAFF
TGCGCCAGCAGCCCCGGGACACCCAACACTGAAGCTTTCTTT
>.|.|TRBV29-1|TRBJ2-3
CSVEGSRQWGMTQYF
TGCAGCGTTGAAGGTTCGCGACAGTGGGGAATGACGCAGTATTTT
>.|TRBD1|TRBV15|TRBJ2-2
CATSRDERGHVVTGELFF
TGTGCCACCAGCAGAGATGAGAGGGGGCATGTGGTCACCGGGGAGCTGTTTTTT
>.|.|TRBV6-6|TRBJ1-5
CASSLVGQPQHF
TGTGCCAGCAGTTTAGTTGGACAGCCCCAGCATTTT
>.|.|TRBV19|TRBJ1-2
CASSIGRVVYGYTF
TGTGCCAGTAGTATCGGGCGTGTCGTCTATGGCTACACCTTC
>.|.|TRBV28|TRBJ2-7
CASTSNGYEQYF
TGTGCCAGCACTTCCAACGGATACGAGCAGTACTTC
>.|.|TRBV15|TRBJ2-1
CATSRVSRGEEQFF
TGTGCCACCAGCAGAGTCTCCCGAGGCGAGGAGCAGTTCTTC
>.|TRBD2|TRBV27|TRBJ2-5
CASSFLAGVETQYF
TGTGCCAGCAGTTTCCTAGCGGGAGTGGAGACCCAGTACTTC
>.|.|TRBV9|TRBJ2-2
CASSATGYAANTGELFF
TGTGCCAGCAGCGCAACAGGTTACGCTGCGAACACCGGGGAGCTGTTTTTT
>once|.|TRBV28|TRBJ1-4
CASSRLLTATNEKLFF
TGTGCCAGCAGTCGCCTCCTTACAGCAACTAATGAAAAACTGTTTTTT
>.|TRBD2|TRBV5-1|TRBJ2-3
CASSPAGVPTDTQYF
TGCGCCAGCAGCCCAGCGGGAGTGCCCACAGATACGCAGTATTTT
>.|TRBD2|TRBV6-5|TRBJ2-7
CASSRLAGTYEQYF
TGTGCCAGCAGTCGACTAGCGGGAACCTACGAGCAGTACTTC
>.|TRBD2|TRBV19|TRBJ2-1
CASSRGTSGYNEQFF
TGTGCCAGTAGTAGGGGGACTAGCGGCTACAATGAGCAGTTCTTC
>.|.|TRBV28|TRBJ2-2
CASSPPGLWELFF
TGTGCCAGCAGTCCTCCGGGACTCTGGGAGCTGTTTTTT
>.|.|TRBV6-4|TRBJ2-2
CASSVGRTVGELFF
TGTGCCAGCAGCGTAGGACGGACAGTCGGGGAGCTGTTTTTT
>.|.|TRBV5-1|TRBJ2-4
CASSPRSAGAKNIQYF
TGCGCCAGCAGCCCCCGGAGCGCCGGGGCCAAAAACATTCAGTACTTC
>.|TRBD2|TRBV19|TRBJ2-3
CASSMMRLAAITDTQYF
TGTGCCAGTAGTATGATGAGACTAGCAGCTATCACAGATACGCAGTATTTT
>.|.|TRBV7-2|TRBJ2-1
CASQGRGQLNEQFF
TGTGCCAGCCAAGGACGGGGCCAGCTGAATGAGCAGTTCTTC
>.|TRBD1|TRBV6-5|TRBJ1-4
CASSYSPGGNEKLFF
TGTGCCAGCAGTTACTCTCCAGGGGGCAATGAAAAACTGTTTTTT
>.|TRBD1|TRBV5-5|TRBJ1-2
CASSLAGTGLGYTF
TGTGCCAGCAGCTTGGCCGGGACAGGGTTGGGCTACACCTTC